This TCR beta chain was sequenced during a study of blood T cell repertoires in COVID-19. The method was immunoSEQ multiplex PCR; TCRdb's version includes in-frame clones alone and lacks a portion of them. The sample shows 300,000 to 400,000 clones, almost 85% of them seen only once. The sequenced sample consisted of peripheral blood. The source is a human donor in a cohort sampled during active COVID-19.

The DNA for the CDR3 is TGTGCCAGCAGTGAATTAGGGACAGGGGATTCACCCCTCCACTTT. It codes for CASSELGTGDSPLHF. The chain joins TRBV25-1 to TRBJ1-6; 10 bases map to TRBD1. Germline assignment: CDR1 MGHDK and CDR2 SYGVNS. This CDR3 comprises 15 residues. With V trimmed by 1 base and J by 8 bases, 2 bases remained unmatched.